This T cell receptor beta chain appears in the sequencing data of a study of blood T cells in healthy people across ages (dated by TCRdb to the mid-2010s). Describing the broader study: In model experiments, template switching captured about one uniquely barcoded TCR beta cDNA molecule for every two T cells. The donors were divided into four age groups: young (average approximately 17 years), middle-aged (about 40), aged (around 67) and long-lived (about 84). Using the same blood draw, the study looked at two additional independent replicas of 1 million unique cDNA reads for two donors, one aged 18 to 30 and the other aged 80 or older. To avoid experimental bias, donors of different ages were distributed randomly across sequencing lanes. To track age-related changes in TCR beta repertoire diversity, the study relied on deep sequencing normalized with unique cDNA molecular identifiers. Results the study describes overall, beyond this receptor: As age increased, observed TCR beta diversity per million T cells dropped in a roughly linear way, and a significant reduction was already evident by age roughly 40. Observed TCR beta diversity correlated strongly with the percentage of naive T cells measured by flow cytometry. The long-lived group showed more naive CD4+ T cells, fewer expanded clones and increased TCR diversity than the aged group, suggesting age selection. Conclusive comparison of naive and antigen-experienced compartments was prevented by the profiling of bulk unsorted PBMCs. Estimates of total diversity based on one million sequenced T cells were considered lower bounds and underestimates. Because donor CMV infection status was unknown, age-related changes in expanded clonotypes were potentially confounded.

Library generation was performed with 5' RACE. For sequencing, an Illumina HiSeq 2500 was employed. The second PCR ran for roughly 6 to 11 cycles and used a J-beta primer mix along with a sample-barcoded 5' primer. A template-switch 5' adaptor carrying 12 random nucleotides introduced a unique molecular identifier onto each TCR beta cDNA molecule. Each sample yielded at least 3 million CDR3-containing paired-end reads. The Mint cDNA synthesis kit, primed by a TRBC-specific oligonucleotide, was used to synthesize first-strand cDNA from all RNA. Following uracil-DNA glycosylase treatment, a first 18-cycle PCR with universal primers M1SS and BC2_uni_R was performed on all cDNA. The study's processing was this. For normalization, 1 million high-quality reads, each with a distinct molecular identifier, were randomly selected from each sample. Instead of being binned into consensus sequences, reads with shared molecular identifiers were discarded. MiTCR, run with a Q25 quality threshold and the strictest error-elimination algorithm, handled CDR3 identification, clonotype clustering and error correction. A nonparametric unseen species model using Euler transformation provided a lower-bound estimate of total TCR beta diversity. TCRdb applied fastp at Q25 and MiXCR to the public reads, then kept only in-frame beta chains. Every distinct CDR3 protein forms one entry, paired with its most common genes and DNA. These V and J calls originate from TCRdb's pipeline instead of the authors' own analysis. A total of 700,000 to 1,000,000 distinct CDR3 sequences appear in this sample, approximately 48% of them only once. The top ten clones comprise 15% to 25% of the sample.

Details on this clonotype: The antigen it recognizes is unknown. No much larger clone exists at a distance of one base, and base qualities are not known.

Donors were a few dozen systemically healthy Caucasian individuals from Russia aged roughly 6 to 90 years. Approximately 9.7 milliliters of peripheral blood were drawn from each donor into EDTA-treated Vacutainer tubes. Ficoll-Paque density-gradient centrifugation was used to isolate PBMCs, with at least 7 million per sample. Trizol reagent was used to extract total RNA from the PBMCs, yielding at least 5.5 micrograms per sample. Naive CD45RAhigh/CD27high T cell percentages were measured by flow cytometry on a PBMC aliquot from every donor. CDR1 MNHEY and CDR2 SVGAGI were looked up in the germline V gene. V trim: 6 bases; J trim: 9 bases; unmatched bases: 11. There are 16 amino acids in the CDR3, from cysteine to phenylalanine inclusive. This entry keeps only the CDR3 DNA: 48 bases, framed from base 1.

The specimen was blood. The V gene is TRBV6-5 and the J gene is TRBJ1-6; TRBD1 agrees with 10 junctional bases. The sequence derives from a man aged 55 to 70 in good health. The CDR3 region reads CASSRGTGAPSSPLHF. The nucleotides are TGTGCCAGCAGCCGAGGGACAGGGGCCCCTAGTTCACCCCTCCACTTT.